The clone carrying this TCR beta chain showed up many times. Antigen specificity is unknown. This sample is drawn from a study of sequential checkpoint blockade in melanoma. Study background: TCRβ was sequenced from DNA of approximately 99 pretreatment tumors.

General study points: In arm A, pretreatment tumor clonality was associated with response.

The CDR3 runs to 15 residues. V lost 4 bases and J lost 5, with 17 bases in between. From germline, CDR1 is SGHNT and CDR2 YENEEA. TCRdb's table, derived via immunoSEQ multiplex PCR, lists solely in-frame clones and lacks some. The profile covers around 10,000 clones, with 20% to 25% appearing a single time and more than 13% taken by the ten largest. Treatment indicated: randomized to nivolumab then ipilimumab (arm A) or the reverse (arm B). None of the patients previously received DNA-damaging chemotherapy. The V call is TRBV11-3, the J call TRBJ2-5; either TRBD1 or TRBD2 may fit D (5 bases each). The TCR sequence derives from a human donor with melanoma. Specimen: tumor tissue (inferred from file names), collected from a patient given nivolumab and ipilimumab in sequence. CDR3 bases: TGTGCCAGCAGCTCCTCCGGGACCAATGGGGAGACCCAGTACTTC. The encoded protein is CASSSSGTNGETQYF.